This TCR beta chain came from a study of spatial heterogeneity in lung cancer. Overall study context: For the average unique TCR and UMI combination, more than 8.5 occurrences appeared in raw reads. Regarding the study as a whole: Follow-up blood showed ubiquitous expanded tumor TCRs less than blood at resection did.

Time point: sample taken at primary tumor resection. TCRs were sequenced from unsorted whole RNA of tumor, nontumor lung or PBMC. Every TCR cDNA molecule bore its own unique molecular identifier. TCRdb reprocessed the 5' RACE reads with MiXCR, giving one entry per CDR3 protein. The sample holds 35,000 to 45,000 distinct CDR3 sequences; around 5% are singletons and the top ten take more than 20%. The V gene's germline CDR1 is SNHLY and CDR2 FYNNEI. The CDR3 extends over 12 amino acids. Trimming removed 10 bases from V and 5 bases from J; junction bases left unmatched: 3. This clonotype has a count of ten or more. The antigen is unknown.

The chain couples TRBV2 to TRBJ2-2; 8 bases line up with TRBD1. This specimen was PBMCs, taken at surgery. This clonotype was obtained from a female donor with early-stage non-small cell lung cancer. CDR3 sequence (DNA): TGTGCCAAAGACAGGGGTACCGGGGAGCTGTTTTTT. It specifies CAKDRGTGELFF.